These T cell receptor beta chains were read from a single sample in a study of T-cell memory formation after mild COVID-19. TCRdb reprocessed the 5' RACE reads via MiXCR and lists one record per CDR3 protein. The table has tens of thousands of distinct CDR3 sequences, over 15% seen once. Sequenced: PBMCs or a T cell subset sorted from them (not recorded which). The source of these receptors is an adult woman who had mild COVID-19 (a few samples of this study predate the infection). Cell type and time point are not known. Each CDR3 is given with its conserved first and last residue. The D gene is left open where the match is weak. Rows give clone size only sometimes, using once, few, many, or a class for an expanded clone.

TRBJ2-7	TRBD2	few	14	TRBV29-1	TGCAGCGGAGTGGGACTAGCGGAATCTTACGAGCAGTACTTC	CSGVGLAESYEQYF
TRBJ1-1	.	.	12	TRBV6-2/TRBV6-3	TGTGCCAGCAGTTACGCCGCGACTGAAGCTTTCTTT	CASSYAATEAFF
TRBJ2-2	TRBD1	.	14	TRBV3-1	TGTGCCAGCAGCCCGAGGGACAGCACCGGGGAGCTGTTTTTT	CASSPRDSTGELFF
TRBJ2-1	.	few	14	TRBV4-1	TGCGCCAGCAGCCAATTCGCTGGAGACAATGAACAGTTCTTC	CASSQFAGDNEQFF
TRBJ1-1	.	.	14	TRBV29-1	TGCAGCGTTGGATACAGGGCCGGGGACACTGAAGCTTTCTTT	CSVGYRAGDTEAFF
TRBJ2-3	.	.	13	TRBV24-1	TGTGCCACCGGTTTTGGGTTCGCAGATACGCAGTATTTT	CATGFGFADTQYF
TRBJ1-4	.	.	15	TRBV15	TGTGCCACCAGCAGAGATGTCCGGCAGGAAGAAAAACTGTTTTTT	CATSRDVRQEEKLFF
TRBJ1-1	.	.	15	TRBV27	TGTGCCAGCAGTTATAACAGGGAGATGAACACTGAAGCTTTCTTT	CASSYNREMNTEAFF
TRBJ2-3	TRBD1	.	18	TRBV24-1	TGTGCCACCAGTGAAGCTTGGACAGGACGTTTGGGCACAGATACGCAGTATTTT	CATSEAWTGRLGTDTQYF
TRBJ2-3	.	once	12	TRBV7-6	TGTGCCAGCAGCACTAGAGCAGATACGCAGTATTTT	CASSTRADTQYF
TRBJ1-1	TRBD1	.	16	TRBV5-6	TGTGCCAGCAGCTCTCCCAGGGGGACCACTAACACTGAAGCTTTCTTT	CASSSPRGTTNTEAFF
TRBJ2-3	TRBD2	medium-sized	17	TRBV27	TGTGCCAGCAGTTTAAGCGGGGGGGCATCATTAACAGATACGCAGTATTTT	CASSLSGGASLTDTQYF
TRBJ1-3	.	.	14	TRBV29-1	TGCAGCGGCCGATCAGGGAACTCTGGAAACACCATATATTTT	CSGRSGNSGNTIYF
TRBJ2-3	TRBD2	few	15	TRBV20-1	TGCAGTGCTACCACTAGCGGGAAGAGCACAGATACGCAGTATTTT	CSATTSGKSTDTQYF
TRBJ2-1	.	.	11	TRBV16	TGTGCCAGCAGCCAAACCGGGCCCCAGTTCTTC	CASSQTGPQFF
TRBJ2-2	TRBD2	.	15	TRBV12-3/TRBV12-4	TGTGCCAGCAGTTTGGGGGGGTCCTACACCGGGGAGCTGTTTTTT	CASSLGGSYTGELFF
TRBJ2-1	.	few	14	TRBV11-3	TGTGCCAGCAGCACAAGTGGGGGGGCTACTGAGCAGTTCTTC	CASSTSGGATEQFF
TRBJ1-1	TRBD1	.	15	TRBV5-8	TGTGCCAGCAGCAGAAATACAGGGGGCGGAACTGAAGCTTTCTTT	CASSRNTGGGTEAFF
TRBJ1-5	TRBD1	.	16	TRBV23-1	TGCGCCGGGAGACAGGGGGAGGGCCTTAGCAATCAGCCCCAGCATTTT	CAGRQGEGLSNQPQHF
TRBJ1-2	.	.	14	TRBV5-1	TGCGCCAGCAGCTTGGAGGAGGGAGACTATGGCTACACCTTC	CASSLEEGDYGYTF
TRBJ1-1	.	few	13	TRBV7-2	TGTGCCAGCAGCTTAGGAGGCGTTTCCGAAGCTTTCTTT	CASSLGGVSEAFF
TRBJ1-1	.	few	14	TRBV30	TGTGCCTGGAGTATCGACACCTTGAACACTGAAGCTTTCTTT	CAWSIDTLNTEAFF
TRBJ2-7	.	.	14	TRBV10-3	TGTGCCACGTCGGACATTAAAGAGACCTACGAGCAGTACTTC	CATSDIKETYEQYF
TRBJ2-1	.	few	16	TRBV15	TGTGCCACCAGCAGCCTCTTGCGAGAGTCCTACAATGAGCAGTTCTTC	CATSSLLRESYNEQFF
TRBJ1-2	.	.	13	TRBV12-3/TRBV12-4	TGTGCCAGCAGTTGGGGGGGGTTGGATGGCTACACCTTC	CASSWGGLDGYTF
TRBJ2-7	.	.	13	TRBV5-6	TGTGCCAGCAGCCAGGGACCGTCCTACGAGCAGTACTTC	CASSQGPSYEQYF
TRBJ2-7	TRBD2	.	15	TRBV9	TGTGCCAGCAGCGTAGGCGGGGGTTACTCCTACGAGCAGTACTTC	CASSVGGGYSYEQYF
TRBJ2-7	TRBD1	.	14	TRBV6-1	TGTGCCAGCAGTGCCGGGACAGGGGGACGCGAGCAGTACTTC	CASSAGTGGREQYF
TRBJ2-7	.	.	13	TRBV20-1	TGCAGTGCTATCACAGTAAGCTCCTACGAGCAGTACTTC	CSAITVSSYEQYF
TRBJ2-7	.	.	12	TRBV7-9	TGTGCCAGCAGCTTTGAACAGCCCGAGCAGTACTTC	CASSFEQPEQYF
TRBJ2-2	TRBD2	.	17	TRBV7-9	TGTGCCAGCAGCCCGAGGGGAATAGCGGGAGACTCCGGGGAGCTGTTTTTT	CASSPRGIAGDSGELFF
TRBJ2-3	TRBD2	few	18	TRBV20-1	TGCAGTGCCTTACCCCGATGGAGAGCGGGGGGGCCGACAGATACGCAGTATTTT	CSALPRWRAGGPTDTQYF
TRBJ2-2	TRBD2	.	13	TRBV12-3/TRBV12-4	TGTGCCAGCAGACTAGCGTCAGACGGGGAGCTGTTTTTT	CASRLASDGELFF
TRBJ2-3	.	many	15	TRBV2	TGTGCCAGCAGCGCCGGGACGGCTAGCACAGATACGCAGTATTTT	CASSAGTASTDTQYF
TRBJ2-7	TRBD1	few	17	TRBV4-3	TGCGCCAGCAGCCAAGATGGGCGATGGGACAGAACCTACGAGCAGTACTTC	CASSQDGRWDRTYEQYF
TRBJ2-1	TRBD2	.	14	TRBV29-1	TGCAGCGTCTCGCGGGGGAGCGATTACAATGAGCAGTTCTTC	CSVSRGSDYNEQFF
TRBJ2-7	.	.	13	TRBV7-6	TGTGCCAGCAGCCTAGGGAGGGGGGACGAGCAGTACTTC	CASSLGRGDEQYF
TRBJ2-7	TRBD1	few	15	TRBV7-7	TGTGCCAGCAGCTTCGGACAGGGAGATACCTGTGAGCAGTACTTC	CASSFGQGDTCEQYF
TRBJ1-1	TRBD1	.	15	TRBV13	TGTGCCAGCAGCCCCAGGGGGTTAGAGAACACTGAAGCTTTCTTT	CASSPRGLENTEAFF
TRBJ1-1	.	.	14	TRBV7-3	TGTGCCAGCAGCTTATTAGGGGAGGGTTCTGAAGCTTTCTTT	CASSLLGEGSEAFF
TRBJ2-1	TRBD2	few	17	TRBV20-1	TGCAGTTCCCCGGGGGCAGCGGGGGGTTTCTCCTACAATGAGCAGTTCTTC	CSSPGAAGGFSYNEQFF
TRBJ2-1	.	.	12	TRBV2	TGTGCCAGCAGTGAAACGGGCACTCCCCAGTTCTTC	CASSETGTPQFF